The following is a T cell receptor (beta chain) sequence with its context. Its antigen is still unknown. Donors were nominally healthy when sampled, though unrecorded immune exposures were likely. The PCR contained 60 Vbeta and 13 Jbeta primers. Clones were read by immunoSEQ multiplex PCR, and TCRdb kept only the in-frame ones, dropping some. This table holds about 140,000 clones. This specimen comes from a study of cytomegalovirus exposure and HLA in healthy donors. Whole-study findings and limits: Later, an analysis found that common viral pathogens appeared to be linked with several of the most significant clusters. With later analysis, a missense DCLRE1C variant became linked to TCR beta V- and J-gene trimming. Presence/absence analyses treated sequencing depth as roughly uniform across donors.

J lost 3 bases, V lost 4 bases, and 6 bases had no gene match. Germline V gives CDR1 MNHEY, CDR2 SVGAGI. CDR3 length: 15 residues. The chain has TRBV6-5 and TRBJ1-2; TRBD1 matches at 9 bases. This TCR was recovered from a male donor in good health and CMV-seronegative. Material for sequencing was PBMCs. The DNA of the CDR3 is TGTGCCAGCAGTTCCGAACAGGGGGCGGACTATGGCTACACCTTC. Its protein is CASSSEQGADYGYTF.